Sequencing of this TCR beta chain was carried out in a study of T cells in Graves' hyperthyroidism and ophthalmopathy. Study-wide points: Most expanded thyroid clonotypes above 0.001 recurred in blood.

PBMCs stemmed from 10 ml fresh peripheral blood. The CDR3 sequence is 14 residues long. Per the germline V gene, CDR1 is LGHDT and CDR2 is YNNKEL (reference sequence). The germline V and J ends were trimmed by 2 bases and 4 bases, with 11 bases remaining between them. In regard to this clonotype: Its antigen is as yet unknown.

From RNA transcripts, TCR beta CDR3 regions were amplified. First-round RT-PCR targeting the TCR CDR3 was performed with the HTBI primer set. TCRdb reprocessed the multiplex PCR reads via MiXCR and lists one record per CDR3 protein. The sample lists hundreds of thousands of distinct CDR3 sequences; roughly 15% were seen once. Source material: blood. The origin of this receptor is a woman aged 45-60 years with Graves' ophthalmopathy. The gene calls are TRBV3-1 and TRBJ2-5; D call uncertain. The CDR3 coding sequence is TGTGCCAGCAGCCAAAGGGCTTCGGCAGAGACCCAGTACTTC. It codes for CASSQRASAETQYF.